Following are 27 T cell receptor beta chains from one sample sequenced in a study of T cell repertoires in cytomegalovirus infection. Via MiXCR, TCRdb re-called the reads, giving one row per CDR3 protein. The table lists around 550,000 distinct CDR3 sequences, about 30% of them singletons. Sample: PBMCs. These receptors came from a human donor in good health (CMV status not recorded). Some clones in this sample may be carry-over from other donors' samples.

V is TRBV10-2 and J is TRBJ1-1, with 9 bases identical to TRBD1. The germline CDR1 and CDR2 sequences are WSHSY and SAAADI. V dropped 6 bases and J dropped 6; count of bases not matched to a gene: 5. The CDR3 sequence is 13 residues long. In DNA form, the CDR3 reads TGCGCCAGCAGAGACAGGGGGTACGCTGAAGCTTTCTTT. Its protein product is CASRDRGYAEAFF.

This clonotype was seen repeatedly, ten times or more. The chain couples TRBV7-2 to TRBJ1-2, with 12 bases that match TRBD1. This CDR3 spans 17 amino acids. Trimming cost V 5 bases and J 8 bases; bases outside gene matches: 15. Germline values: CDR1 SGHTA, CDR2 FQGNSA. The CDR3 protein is CASSARRGTGGGKGYTF. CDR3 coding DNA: TGTGCCAGCAGCGCTAGGCGTGGGACAGGGGGCGGAAAGGGCTACACCTTC.

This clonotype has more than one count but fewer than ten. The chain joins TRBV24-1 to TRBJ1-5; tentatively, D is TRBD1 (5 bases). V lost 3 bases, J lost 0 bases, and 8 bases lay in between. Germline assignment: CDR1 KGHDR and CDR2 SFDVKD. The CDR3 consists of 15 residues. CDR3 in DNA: TGTGCCACCAGTGATGGGGCAAATAGCAATCAGCCCCAGCATTTT. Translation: CATSDGANSNQPQHF.

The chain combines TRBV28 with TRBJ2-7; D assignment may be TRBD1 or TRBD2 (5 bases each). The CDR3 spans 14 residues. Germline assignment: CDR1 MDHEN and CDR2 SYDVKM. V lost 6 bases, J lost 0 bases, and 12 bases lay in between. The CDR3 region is CASSEGSSSYEQYV. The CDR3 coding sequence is TGTGCCAGCAGCGAGGGGTCGAGCTCCTACGAGCAGTACGTC.

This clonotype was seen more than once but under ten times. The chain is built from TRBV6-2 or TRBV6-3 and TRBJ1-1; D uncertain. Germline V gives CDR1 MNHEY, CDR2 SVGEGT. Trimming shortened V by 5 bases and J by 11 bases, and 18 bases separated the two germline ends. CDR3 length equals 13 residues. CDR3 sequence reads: CASSPNGVLKAFF. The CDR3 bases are TGTGCCAGCAGTCCTAACGGGGTTCTGAAGGCTTTCTTT.

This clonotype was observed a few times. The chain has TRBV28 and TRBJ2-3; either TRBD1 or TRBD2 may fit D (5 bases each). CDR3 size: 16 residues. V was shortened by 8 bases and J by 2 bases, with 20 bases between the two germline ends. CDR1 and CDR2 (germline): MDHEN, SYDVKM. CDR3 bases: TGTGCCAGCGATGCCCTTGAAGAGGGACCCACAGATACGCAGTATTTT. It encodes CASDALEEGPTDTQYF.

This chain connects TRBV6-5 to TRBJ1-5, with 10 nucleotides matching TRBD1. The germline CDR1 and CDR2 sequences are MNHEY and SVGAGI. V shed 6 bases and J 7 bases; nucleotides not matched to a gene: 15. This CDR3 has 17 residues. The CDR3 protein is CASRSLRAGTGDQPQHF. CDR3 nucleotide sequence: TGTGCCAGCAGATCCTTACGTGCCGGGACAGGGGACCAGCCCCAGCATTTT.

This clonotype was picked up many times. DNA of the CDR3: TGTGCCAGCAGCACGGGACAGCCGAACACTGAAGCTTTCTTT. It specifies CASSTGQPNTEAFF. The chain uses TRBV7-2 and TRBJ1-1; 7 positions agree with TRBD1. V gave up 5 bases and J gave up 1 base; unmatched junction bases: 4. This CDR3 spans 14 amino acids. Germline V gene lookup returns CDR1 SGHTA and CDR2 FQGNSA.

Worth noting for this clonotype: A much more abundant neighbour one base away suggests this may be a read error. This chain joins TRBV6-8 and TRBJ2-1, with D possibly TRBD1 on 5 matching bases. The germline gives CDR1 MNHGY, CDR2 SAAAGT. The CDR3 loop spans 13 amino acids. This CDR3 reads CASSSQGFDEQIF. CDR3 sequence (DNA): TGTGCCAGCAGTTCCCAGGGTTTCGATGAGCAGATCTTC.

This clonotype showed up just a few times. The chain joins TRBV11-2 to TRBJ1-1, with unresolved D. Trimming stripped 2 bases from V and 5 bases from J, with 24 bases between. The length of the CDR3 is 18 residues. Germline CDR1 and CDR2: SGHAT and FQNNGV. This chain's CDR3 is CASSLPGGRAAGRTEAFF. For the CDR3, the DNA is TGTGCCAGCAGCTTACCGGGCGGACGGGCGGCCGGTCGGACTGAAGCTTTCTTT.

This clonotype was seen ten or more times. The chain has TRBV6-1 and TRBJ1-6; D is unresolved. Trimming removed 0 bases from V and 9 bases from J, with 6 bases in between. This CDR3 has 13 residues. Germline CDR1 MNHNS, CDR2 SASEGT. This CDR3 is CASSEARGSPLHF. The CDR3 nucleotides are TGTGCCAGCAGTGAAGCTCGCGGTTCACCCCTCCACTTT.

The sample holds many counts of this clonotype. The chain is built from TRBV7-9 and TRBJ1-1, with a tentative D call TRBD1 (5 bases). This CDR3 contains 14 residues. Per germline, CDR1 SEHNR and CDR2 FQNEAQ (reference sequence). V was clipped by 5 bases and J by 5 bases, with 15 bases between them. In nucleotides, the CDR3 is TGTGCCAGCAGCCAACCCCGGGACTTGACTGAAGCTTTCTTT. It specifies CASSQPRDLTEAFF.

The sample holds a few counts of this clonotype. Here the CDR3 reads CATSRGLIQPQHF. The DNA of the CDR3 is TGTGCCACCTCACGGGGGCTGATCCAGCCCCAGCATTTT. The gene calls are TRBV19 and TRBJ1-5; perhaps TRBD1 as D (6 bases). The CDR3 consists of 13 residues. V shed 10 bases and J shed 7 bases, with 17 bases lying between them. The germline V gene has CDR1 LNHDA and CDR2 SQIVND (reference sequence).

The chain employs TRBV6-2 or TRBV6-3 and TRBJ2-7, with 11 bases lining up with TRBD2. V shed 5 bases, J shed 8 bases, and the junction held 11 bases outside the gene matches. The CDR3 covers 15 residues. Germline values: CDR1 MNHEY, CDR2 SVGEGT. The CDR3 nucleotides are TGTGCCAGCAGTCCCGGGACTAGCGGACCTCCCCAGCAGTACGTC. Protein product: CASSPGTSGPPQQYV.

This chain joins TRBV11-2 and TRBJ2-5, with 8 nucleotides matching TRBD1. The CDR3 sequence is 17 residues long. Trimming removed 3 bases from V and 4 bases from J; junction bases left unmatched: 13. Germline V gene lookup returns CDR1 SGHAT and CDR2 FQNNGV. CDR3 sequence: CASSLGSGRGLPETQYF. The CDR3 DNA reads TGTGCCAGCAGCTTGGGGTCGGGCAGGGGGCTTCCAGAGACCCAGTACTTC.

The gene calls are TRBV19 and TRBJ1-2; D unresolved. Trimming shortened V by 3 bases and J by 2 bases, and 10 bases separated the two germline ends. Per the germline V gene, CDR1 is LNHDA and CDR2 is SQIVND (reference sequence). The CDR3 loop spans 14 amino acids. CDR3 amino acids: CASSIAPENYGYTF. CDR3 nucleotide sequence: TGTGCCAGTAGTATTGCCCCGGAGAACTATGGCTACACCTTC.

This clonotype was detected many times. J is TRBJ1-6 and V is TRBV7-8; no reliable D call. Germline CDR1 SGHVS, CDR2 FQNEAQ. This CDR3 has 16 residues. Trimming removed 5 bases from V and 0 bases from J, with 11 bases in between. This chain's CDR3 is CASSPSLSSYNSPLHF. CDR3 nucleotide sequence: TGTGCCAGCAGCCCCTCTTTAAGCTCCTATAATTCACCCCTCCACTTT. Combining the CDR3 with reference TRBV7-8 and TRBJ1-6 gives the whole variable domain GAGVSQSPRYKVAKRGQDVALRCDPISGHVSLFWYQQALGQGPEFLTYFQNEAQLDKSGLPSDRFFAERPEGSVSTLKIQRTQQEDSAVYLCASSPSLSSYNSPLHFGNGTRLTVT.

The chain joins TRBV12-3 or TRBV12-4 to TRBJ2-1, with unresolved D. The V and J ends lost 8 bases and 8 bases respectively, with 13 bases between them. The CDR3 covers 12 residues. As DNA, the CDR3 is TGTGCCAGCCTTCTTTACGGCGATGAGCAGTTCTTC. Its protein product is CASLLYGDEQFF.

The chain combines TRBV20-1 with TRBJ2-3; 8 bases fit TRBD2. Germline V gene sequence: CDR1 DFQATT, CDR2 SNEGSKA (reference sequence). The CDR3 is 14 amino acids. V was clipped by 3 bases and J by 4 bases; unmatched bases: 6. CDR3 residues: CSASPAGASDTQYF. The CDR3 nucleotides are TGCAGTGCTAGCCCAGCGGGAGCTTCAGATACGCAGTATTTT.

The CDR3 DNA reads as TGTGCCAGCAGTTTTGACAGGAGGTCTTCCGAAGCGTTTTTT. It is translated as CASSFDRRSSEAFF. V is TRBV5-4 and J is TRBJ1-4; tentatively, D is TRBD1 (6 bases). CDR1 and CDR2 (germline): SGHNT, YYREEE (reference sequence). The CDR3 is 14 amino acids. V lost 5 bases and J 16 bases, leaving 24 bases between the germline ends.

Here the CDR3 reads CASSVQRELDTQYF. The CDR3 DNA is TGTGCCAGCAGCGTACAGCGGGAGTTAGATACGCAGTATTTT. The chain recombines TRBV9 with TRBJ2-3, with 8 positions matching TRBD2. This CDR3 is built from 14 residues. Germline V gives CDR1 SGDLS, CDR2 YYNGEE. With V trimmed by 1 base and J by 5 bases, 3 bases remained unmatched.

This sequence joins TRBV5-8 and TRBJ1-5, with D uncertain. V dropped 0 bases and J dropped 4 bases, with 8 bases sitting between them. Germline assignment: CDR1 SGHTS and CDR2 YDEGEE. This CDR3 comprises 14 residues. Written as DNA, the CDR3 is TGTGCCAGCAGCTTGGCCGTAGAGAATCAGCCCCAGCATTTT. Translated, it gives CASSLAVENQPQHF.

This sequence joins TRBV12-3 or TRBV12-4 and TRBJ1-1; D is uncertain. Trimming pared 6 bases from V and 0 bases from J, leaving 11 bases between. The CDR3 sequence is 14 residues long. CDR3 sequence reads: CASRAQTVNTEAFF. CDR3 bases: TGTGCCAGCAGAGCCCAGACGGTGAACACTGAAGCTTTCTTT.

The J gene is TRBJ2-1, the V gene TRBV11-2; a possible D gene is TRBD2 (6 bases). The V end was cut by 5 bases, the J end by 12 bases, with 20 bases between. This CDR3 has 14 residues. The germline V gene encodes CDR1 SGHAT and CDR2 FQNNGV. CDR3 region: CASSPGTSQRGQFF. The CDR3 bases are TGTGCCAGCAGCCCAGGGACTTCCCAAAGAGGGCAGTTCTTC.

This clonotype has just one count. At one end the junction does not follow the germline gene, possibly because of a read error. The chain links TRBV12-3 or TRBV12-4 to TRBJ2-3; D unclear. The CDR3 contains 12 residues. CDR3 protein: CASSPFTDKQYF. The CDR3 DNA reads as TGTGCCAGCAGCCCTTTTACAGATAAGCAGTATTTT.

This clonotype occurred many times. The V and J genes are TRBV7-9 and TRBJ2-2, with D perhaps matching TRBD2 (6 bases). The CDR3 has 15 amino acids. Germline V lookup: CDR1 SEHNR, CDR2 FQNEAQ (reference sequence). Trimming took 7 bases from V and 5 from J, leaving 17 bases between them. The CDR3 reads CASIPNGRSTGELFF. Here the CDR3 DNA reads TGTGCCAGCATCCCGAACGGGAGATCAACCGGGGAGCTGTTTTTT. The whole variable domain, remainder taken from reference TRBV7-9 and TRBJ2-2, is DTGVSQNPRHKITKRGQNVTFRCDPISEHNRLYWYRQTLGQGPEFLTYFQNEAQLEKSRLLSDRFSAERPKGSFSTLEIQRTEQGDSAMYLCASIPNGRSTGELFFGEGSRLTVL.

The CDR3 nucleotides read TGCGCCAGCAGCTTGGGCGGGGGCGATGGCTACACCTTC. It yields the protein CASSLGGGDGYTF. The chain uses TRBV5-1 and TRBJ1-2; a weak D match, TRBD1 (6 bases). Germline lookup yields CDR1 SGHRS and CDR2 YFSETQ. V shed 0 bases and J shed 6 bases, with 9 bases lying between them. The length of the CDR3 is 13 residues.